The 13 T cell receptor beta chains in this list originate from one sample, sequenced in a study of human T cells and chemical hapten exposure. Time point of the sample: patch test 3, about 24 weeks after DPC sensitization. As to treatment: therapeutic diphenylcyclopropenone sensitization with weekly scalp DPC. TCRdb reprocessed the RACE reads via MiXCR and lists one record per CDR3 protein. The table has just over 70,000 distinct CDR3 sequences, around 10% seen once. The specimen comprised whole blood, sampled in connection with sensitization to the hapten diphenylcyclopropenone (DPC). All receptors come from a woman in her forties or fifties with alopecia areata. Some clones in this sample may be carry-over from other donors' samples.

This chain links TRBV6-2 or TRBV6-3 with TRBJ2-3; D tentatively reads TRBD1 or TRBD2 (6 bases each). Germline V gene sequence: CDR1 MNHEY, CDR2 SVGEGT. The CDR3 covers 14 residues. Trimming took off 6 bases at V and 4 bases at J, with 14 bases between the two ends. The CDR3 spells CASRTPGGPDTQYF. The DNA of the CDR3 is TGTGCCAGCAGAACACCTGGGGGGCCAGATACGCAGTATTTT.

This clonotype turned up a few times. The rearrangement uses TRBV14 and TRBJ1-6; D remains ambiguous. Germline lookup yields CDR1 SGHDN and CDR2 FVKESK. V was pared by 1 base and J by 0 bases, with 10 bases between. The CDR3 loop spans 17 amino acids. The CDR3 protein is CASSQVRSLSYNSPLHF. CDR3 in DNA: TGTGCCAGCAGCCAAGTTCGGAGCCTCTCCTATAATTCACCCCTCCACTTT.

There are a few counts of this clonotype. The chain joins TRBV6-5 to TRBJ1-6, with 9 bases aligning to TRBD1. Germline trimming cut 7 bases from V and 7 bases from J; bases unmatched to any gene: 2. The CDR3 is 13 residues long. The germline V gene has CDR1 MNHEY and CDR2 SVGAGI. CDR3 amino acids: CASTGTGNSPLHF. Written as DNA, the CDR3 is TGTGCCAGCACCGGGACAGGGAATTCACCCCTCCACTTT.

There are many counts of this clonotype. The chain employs TRBV27 and TRBJ1-1, with D hard to call. The CDR3 spans 18 residues. The V end was cut by 8 bases, the J end by 0 bases, with 25 bases between. Germline CDR1 reads MNHEY; CDR2 reads SMNVEV (reference sequence). The CDR3 loop reads CASRITTRGSGMNTEAFF. CDR3 bases: TGTGCCAGCCGAATCACAACACGGGGATCAGGAATGAACACTGAAGCTTTCTTT.

This clonotype came up many times. The V call is TRBV12-3 or TRBV12-4, the J call TRBJ2-7, with D possibly being TRBD1 (6 bases). The germline V and J ends were trimmed by 3 bases and 5 bases, with 11 bases remaining between them. The CDR3 loop spans 13 amino acids. This CDR3 reads CASSFRDTNEQYF. The CDR3 DNA sequence: TGTGCCAGCAGTTTTCGGGACACCAACGAGCAGTACTTC.

In its sample, this clonotype was seen a few times. J is TRBJ2-3 and V is TRBV6-1, with D tentatively TRBD2 (5 bases). The germline gives CDR1 MNHNS, CDR2 SASEGT. CDR3 length equals 16 residues. Trimming took 6 bases from V and 4 from J, leaving 20 bases between them. The CDR3 spells CASSNPLVPLSDTQYF. As DNA, the CDR3 is TGTGCCAGCAGCAACCCACTAGTCCCCCTTTCAGATACGCAGTATTTT.

This clonotype was detected only a few times. The V call is TRBV7-8, the J call TRBJ1-1; D call uncertain. The germline CDR1 and CDR2 sequences are SGHVS and FQNEAQ. The CDR3 has 15 residues. V lost 4 bases and J lost 4, with 16 bases in between. DNA of the CDR3: TGTGCCAGCAGCTCGAGTCCCTCCCGGGGCACTGAAGCTTTCTTT. The encoded protein is CASSSSPSRGTEAFF.

This clonotype was picked up many times. The V call is TRBV20-1, the J call TRBJ2-4; 11 bases match TRBD2. This CDR3 is built from 13 residues. V lost 4 bases, J lost 5 bases, and 1 base stayed unmatched. The V gene's germline CDR1 is DFQATT and CDR2 SNEGSKA (reference sequence). The CDR3 here is CSATGLAENIQYF. DNA of the CDR3: TGCAGTGCTACGGGACTAGCGGAAAACATTCAGTACTTC.

This clonotype has ten or more counts. The chain recombines TRBV6-5 with TRBJ1-1; 10 positions agree with TRBD1. Germline lookup yields CDR1 MNHEY and CDR2 SVGAGI. The CDR3 consists of 16 residues. Trimming at V came to 6 bases and at J to 1 base, leaving 8 bases not matched to a gene. DNA for the CDR3: TGTGCCAGCAGGATGGGGACAGGGGCCCGGAACACTGAAGCTTTCTTT. This translates into CASRMGTGARNTEAFF.

The chain uses TRBV5-5 and TRBJ2-1; 13 nucleotides align to TRBD2. V trimming: 2 bases; J trimming: 10 bases; junction bases outside the gene matches: 9. The CDR3 sequence is 16 residues long. Germline-derived CDR1 and CDR2 are SGHKS and YYEKEE (reference sequence). In DNA, the CDR3 is TGTGCCAGCAGCTTTAGAGGGACTAGCGGGATAGGGGAGCAGTTCTTC. It specifies CASSFRGTSGIGEQFF.

The CDR3 DNA follows: TGTGCCAGCAGCCAGATGGACAGGGCCAACACTGAAGCTTTCTTT. Encoded protein: CASSQMDRANTEAFF. The chain carries TRBV2 and TRBJ1-1, with 8 bases fitting TRBD1. J lost 2 bases, V lost 6 bases, and 8 bases had no gene match. Germline assignment: CDR1 SNHLY and CDR2 FYNNEI. The CDR3 has 15 residues. The full variable domain, in which reference TRBV2 and TRBJ1-1 provide the parts outside the CDR3, is EPEVTQTPSHQVTQMGQEVILRCVPISNHLYFYWYRQILGQKVEFLVSFYNNEISEKSEIFDDQFSVERPDGSNFTLKIRSTKLEDSAMYFCASSQMDRANTEAFFGQGTRLTVV.

This clonotype was counted ten times or more. The genes are TRBV5-6 and TRBJ2-5; unclear D gene. V lost 3 bases and J 0 bases, leaving 9 bases between the germline ends. From germline, CDR1 is SGHDT and CDR2 YYEEEE. The CDR3 length is 14 residues. The CDR3, as DNA: TGTGCCAGCAGCTCCTACGGAAACCAAGAGACCCAGTACTTC. This codes for CASSSYGNQETQYF.

The gene calls are TRBV28 and TRBJ2-3, with 10 bases matching TRBD2. CDR3 size: 19 residues. Germline CDR1 and CDR2: MDHEN and SYDVKM. The trim removed 3 bases at V and 4 bases at J, leaving 16 bases unmatched. Here the CDR3 reads CASSFPLEAGGPEADTQYF. The CDR3 DNA reads TGTGCCAGCAGTTTTCCACTTGAAGCGGGAGGGCCCGAGGCAGATACGCAGTATTTT.